One and the same sample provided the 4 T cell receptor beta chains below, sequenced in a study of T cells in Graves' hyperthyroidism and ophthalmopathy. Amplified TCR beta CDR3 regions derived from RNA transcripts. The study used the HTBI primer set for a first-round RT-PCR of the TCR CDR3. TCRdb ran MiXCR on the multiplex PCR reads and lists one entry per CDR3 protein. The table has around 520,000 distinct CDR3 sequences, about 15% seen once; the top ten hold around 14%. The sequenced material came from blood. These receptors originate from a woman aged 35 to 49 with Graves' hyperthyroidism.

This clonotype has a count of ten or more. V usage is TRBV12-3 or TRBV12-4 and J usage is TRBJ2-3; no clear D gene. V lost 5 bases and J lost 0, with 9 bases in between. The CDR3 runs to 14 residues. CDR3 protein: CASSPSASTDTQYF. The CDR3 DNA is TGTGCCAGCAGTCCTAGTGCTAGCACAGATACGCAGTATTTT.

This clonotype was seen at least ten times. The gene calls are TRBV3-1 and TRBJ2-3, with 7 nucleotides matching TRBD1. V trimming: 4 bases; J trimming: 2 bases; junction bases outside the gene matches: 6. Germline V gene data show CDR1 as LGHDT and CDR2 as YNNKEL (reference sequence). The CDR3 is 15 amino acids. This CDR3 reads CASSPGTDHTDTQYF. The CDR3 DNA follows: TGTGCCAGCAGCCCTGGGACAGACCACACAGATACGCAGTATTTT.

V gene TRBV5-4 combines with J gene TRBJ2-7; 12 bases fit TRBD2. Germline V gene sequence: CDR1 SGHNT, CDR2 YYREEE (reference sequence). Trimming at V came to 4 bases and at J to 5 bases, leaving 10 bases not matched to a gene. The CDR3 is 16 amino acids. CDR3 loop: CASSRGLAGDGDEQYF. In DNA form, the CDR3 reads TGTGCCAGCAGCCGGGGACTAGCGGGCGACGGCGACGAGCAGTACTTC.

This clonotype has a single count. The chain links TRBV5-4 to TRBJ2-1; 8 positions match TRBD2. The germline CDR1 and CDR2 sequences are SGHNT and YYREEE (reference sequence). The CDR3 runs 16 residues. The junction had 18 bases not matched to a gene; V was cut back by 4 bases and J by 12 bases. The CDR3, as DNA: TGTGCCAGCAGCCCGGGGGGGACCCCCGGACTAGCAACGCAGTTCTTC. As protein: CASSPGGTPGLATQFF.